These 24 T cell receptor beta chains were sequenced from one sample in a study of blood T cell repertoires in COVID-19. Using immunoSEQ multiplex PCR, the repertoire was profiled, and TCRdb retains in-frame clones only, with some absent. The sample shows about 22,000 clones, approximately 88% of them seen only once. The sample comprised peripheral blood. The receptors shown here come from an elderly man with active or convalescent COVID-19.

The chain recombines TRBV5-6 with TRBJ1-1; a possible D gene is TRBD1 (5 bases). V lost 2 bases, J lost 2 bases, and 13 bases lay in between. The CDR3 extends over 15 amino acids. Germline assignment: CDR1 SGHDT and CDR2 YYEEEE. This CDR3 is CASSFAGRVNTEAFF. CDR3 bases: TGTGCCAGCAGCTTTGCCGGCAGGGTAAACACTGAAGCTTTCTTT. Variable domain in full (rest from reference TRBV5-6 and TRBJ1-1): DAGVTQSPTHLIKTRGQQVTLRCSPKSGHDTVSWYQQALGQGPQFIFQYYEEEERQRGNFPDRFSGHQFPNYSSELNVNALLLGDSALYLCASSFAGRVNTEAFFGQGTRLTVV.

The V gene is TRBV6-1, the J gene TRBJ1-2; TRBD1 is a possible D gene (5 bases). Per germline, CDR1 MNHNS and CDR2 SASEGT. The ends were cut back, 0 bases at V and 8 bases at J, with 10 bases in the middle. The length of the CDR3 is 13 residues. CDR3 loop: CASSEARGVGYTF. CDR3 sequence (DNA): TGTGCCAGCAGTGAAGCAAGGGGCGTCGGCTACACCTTC.

The chain combines TRBV6-5 with TRBJ2-7, with 9 positions matching TRBD1. The CDR3 runs 15 residues. V trimming: 1 base; J trimming: 3 bases; junction bases outside the gene matches: 4. CDR1 is MNHEY and CDR2 is SVGAGI in the germline V gene. The CDR3 loop reads CASSYWGQGIYEQYF. CDR3 bases: TGTGCCAGCAGTTACTGGGGACAGGGAATCTACGAGCAGTACTTC.

This chain joins TRBV29-1 and TRBJ2-3; 9 nucleotides line up with TRBD2. CDR3 length: 17 amino acids. The V segment lost 1 base and the J segment 6 bases; nucleotides outside the gene matches: 14. From germline, CDR1 is SQVTM and CDR2 ANQGSEA. As DNA, the CDR3 is TGCAGCGTTGAAGGGTATTTGACTAGCGGTCTTAGGGATACGCAGTATTTT. The encoded protein is CSVEGYLTSGLRDTQYF.

In DNA, the CDR3 is TGTGCCAGCAGTTCCAGGCGCACTTCGCTGTTTTTT. Protein: CASSSRRTSLFF. The genes are TRBV6-6 and TRBJ1-4; the D is unclear. Between the trimmed V and J ends, which lost 4 bases and 14 bases, there was a span of 14 bases. The CDR3 covers 12 residues. Germline V gene sequence: CDR1 MNHNY, CDR2 SVGAGI (reference sequence).

The V call is TRBV11-2, the J call TRBJ2-5; 9 bases match TRBD2. After removal of 1 base from V and 1 base from J, the junction contained 4 bases not matched to a gene. This CDR3 spans 16 amino acids. Germline V gene lookup returns CDR1 SGHAT and CDR2 FQNNGV. The CDR3 region is CASSLVAGGSQETQYF. The CDR3 bases are TGTGCCAGCAGCTTAGTGGCGGGGGGGAGCCAAGAGACCCAGTACTTC.

This clone was seen more than once but under ten times. V usage is TRBV7-6 and J usage is TRBJ1-1; D is perhaps TRBD1 (5 bases). The CDR3 loop spans 12 amino acids. V dropped 6 bases and J dropped 5 bases, with 10 bases sitting between them. Germline assignment: CDR1 SGHVS and CDR2 FNYEAQ. In nucleotides, the CDR3 is TGTGCCAGCAGTTCAGGGAGGACTGAAGCTTTCTTT. Translation gives CASSSGRTEAFF.

CDR3 sequence reads: CAITADKGQGYTF. Written as DNA, the CDR3 is TGTGCCATCACTGCGGACAAGGGGCAAGGCTACACCTTC. V usage is TRBV10-3 and J usage is TRBJ1-2; tentatively, D is TRBD1 (5 bases). V lost 7 bases and J lost 8, with 17 bases in between. The CDR3 totals 13 residues. Germline V gives CDR1 ENHRY, CDR2 SYGVKD.

The chain has TRBV28 and TRBJ2-5, with TRBD1 matching over 8 bases. The CDR3 is 14 residues long. Looked up from germline, CDR1 is MDHEN and CDR2 is SYDVKM. The J segment lost 3 bases and the V segment lost 5 bases, leaving 5 bases of the junction unmatched. The CDR3 reads CASSPGGVKETQYF. DNA for the CDR3: TGTGCCAGCAGTCCAGGGGGCGTGAAAGAGACCCAGTACTTC.

The chain links TRBV7-2 to TRBJ1-2, with TRBD1 identical over 8 bases. J gave up 4 bases and V 5 bases, and 12 bases lay outside the gene matches. Germline values: CDR1 SGHTA, CDR2 FQGNSA. This CDR3 has 16 amino acids. This CDR3 reads CASSGGNRGQGYGYTF. The CDR3 DNA follows: TGTGCCAGCAGCGGAGGAAACCGAGGACAGGGCTATGGCTACACCTTC.

This rearrangement joins TRBV6-6 to TRBJ1-1; D is uncertain. Trimming took off 6 bases at V and 6 bases at J, with 8 bases between the two ends. The CDR3 totals 11 residues. Germline assignment: CDR1 MNHNY and CDR2 SVGAGI (reference sequence). The chain's CDR3 is CASRVRSEAFF. CDR3 bases: TGTGCCAGCAGGGTTCGGTCTGAAGCTTTCTTT.

This clone showed up just a few times. V gene TRBV29-1 combines with J gene TRBJ1-2; 10 nucleotides agree with TRBD1. Unmatched junction bases numbered 6, after V lost 5 bases and J lost 3 bases. The germline V gene has CDR1 SQVTM and CDR2 ANQGSEA. The CDR3 spans 14 residues. The CDR3, as DNA: TGCAGCGTTCTTGACAGGGGGCAGGACTATGGCTACACCTTC. This translates into CSVLDRGQDYGYTF.

V and J are TRBV5-6 and TRBJ2-7; the D gene is possibly TRBD1 (6 bases). V shed 1 base and J shed 3 bases, with 8 bases lying between them. Germline loops: CDR1 SGHDT, CDR2 YYEEEE. The CDR3 sequence is 13 residues long. CDR3 nucleotides: TGTGCCAGCAGCTTGCAGGACAGCTACGAGCAGTACTTC. It is translated as CASSLQDSYEQYF.

This clone rates as large. The chain carries TRBV2 and TRBJ1-2; possible D gene TRBD1, 6 bases. The V gene's germline CDR1 is SNHLY and CDR2 FYNNEI. The CDR3 contains 16 residues. V was clipped by 4 bases and J by 2 bases, with 17 bases between them. CDR3 nucleotide sequence: TGTGCCAGCAGTGGAACTCACAGGGCCTCCAACTATGGCTACACCTTC. This encodes CASSGTHRASNYGYTF.

The gene calls are TRBV28 and TRBJ2-3; 8 nucleotides agree with TRBD1. Losses at the gene ends were 4 bases for V and 6 bases for J; bases not matched to a gene: 9. The CDR3 is 15 amino acids. Germline CDR1 is MDHEN and CDR2 is SYDVKM. The CDR3 sequence is CASSYQTGAADTQYF. As DNA, the CDR3 is TGTGCCAGCAGTTATCAGACAGGGGCGGCGGATACGCAGTATTTT.

The J gene is TRBJ1-2, the V gene TRBV28; 8 nucleotides line up with TRBD1. Per the germline V gene, CDR1 is MDHEN and CDR2 is SYDVKM. Unmatched junction bases numbered 7, after V lost 6 bases and J lost 4 bases. This CDR3 has 14 residues. As DNA, the CDR3 is TGTGCCAGCAGCCCGGACAGGGACGCCTATGGCTACACCTTC. It encodes CASSPDRDAYGYTF.

This clone turned up a few times. The chain uses TRBV6-5 and TRBJ2-7, with TRBD1 matching over 8 bases. The length of the CDR3 is 14 residues. Germline V gene lookup returns CDR1 MNHEY and CDR2 SVGAGI. Trimming cost V 4 bases and J 5 bases; bases outside gene matches: 7. The CDR3 DNA reads as TGTGCCAGCAGTTTGCGACAGGGGCCCCACGAGCAGTACTTC. Its translation: CASSLRQGPHEQYF.

This chain uses TRBV5-4 with TRBJ2-1, with D hard to call. CDR1 and CDR2 from the germline V gene are SGHNT and YYREEE (reference sequence). Trimming left V 4 bases short and J 0 bases short, with 17 bases between. The CDR3 is 17 amino acids. The DNA for the CDR3 is TGTGCCAGCAGCCTATGGCCAGCCTGGAGCTCCTACAATGAGCAGTTCTTC. As protein: CASSLWPAWSSYNEQFF. Full variable domain (rest looked up from reference TRBV5-4 and TRBJ2-1): ETGVTQSPTHLIKTRGQQVTLRCSSQSGHNTVSWYQQALGQGPQFIFQYYREEENGRGNFPPRFSGLQFPNYSSELNVNALELDDSALYLCASSLWPAWSSYNEQFFGPGTRLTVL.

J is TRBJ1-1 and V is TRBV29-1; TRBD1 might be the D (6 bases). The germline gives CDR1 SQVTM, CDR2 ANQGSEA. CDR3 length: 13 residues. Trimming cost V 7 bases and J 3 bases, with 15 bases left between them. Written as DNA, the CDR3 is TGCAGCGCCGGAGGGGGAGGGGACACTGAAGCTTTCTTT. As protein: CSAGGGGDTEAFF.

The gene calls are TRBV11-2 and TRBJ2-2; 8 bases match TRBD1. J lost 4 bases, V lost 4 bases, and 2 bases had no gene match. The CDR3 consists of 14 residues. Germline CDR1 reads SGHAT; CDR2 reads FQNNGV. CDR3 in amino acids: CASSSTGATGELFF. The CDR3 nucleotides read TGTGCCAGCAGCTCGACAGGGGCCACCGGGGAGCTGTTTTTT.

V and J are TRBV6-2 or TRBV6-3 and TRBJ1-2; possible D gene TRBD1, 5 bases. Looked up from germline, CDR1 is MNHEY and CDR2 is SVGEGT. This CDR3 region has 14 residues. The V and J ends lost 0 bases and 7 bases respectively, with 12 bases between them. The DNA of the CDR3 is TGTGCCAGCAGTTACTCGGGGCAGGGATCTGGCTACACCTTC. Translating it yields CASSYSGQGSGYTF.

This rearrangement joins TRBV5-4 to TRBJ2-3, with 8 bases fitting TRBD2. The ends lost 4 bases at V and 0 bases at J; junction bases unmatched: 7. CDR1 SGHNT and CDR2 YYREEE come from the germline V gene (reference sequence). CDR3 length: 16 residues. CDR3 sequence reads: CASSTPRGASTDTQYF. In nucleotides, the CDR3 is TGTGCCAGCAGCACACCGCGGGGGGCTAGCACAGATACGCAGTATTTT. Together with reference TRBV5-4 and TRBJ2-3, the CDR3 gives the full variable domain: ETGVTQSPTHLIKTRGQQVTLRCSSQSGHNTVSWYQQALGQGPQFIFQYYREEENGRGNFPPRFSGLQFPNYSSELNVNALELDDSALYLCASSTPRGASTDTQYFGPGTRLTVL.

This clone was seen a handful of times. The chain employs TRBV7-2 and TRBJ1-3; possible D gene TRBD1, 6 bases. Deletions cut 2 bases from V and 8 bases from J, with 16 bases between. The CDR3 spans 15 residues. CDR1 is SGHTA, CDR2 FQGNSA, per germline. The CDR3 DNA is TGTGCCAGCAGCTTAAGGACAGCGAGAGGAGACACCATATATTTT. Translating gives CASSLRTARGDTIYF.

The chain recombines TRBV2 with TRBJ2-2; TRBD1 agrees at 7 bases. The CDR3 consists of 13 residues. V lost 7 bases, J lost 3 bases, and 2 bases stayed unmatched. Per germline, CDR1 SNHLY and CDR2 FYNNEI. The CDR3 nucleotides are TGTGCCAGCAAGAGGGGGCACACCGGGGAGCTGTTTTTT. Amino acids: CASKRGHTGELFF. The variable domain in full, with the rest retrieved from reference TRBV2 and TRBJ2-2, is EPEVTQTPSHQVTQMGQEVILRCVPISNHLYFYWYRQILGQKVEFLVSFYNNEISEKSEIFDDQFSVERPDGSNFTLKIRSTKLEDSAMYFCASKRGHTGELFFGEGSRLTVL.